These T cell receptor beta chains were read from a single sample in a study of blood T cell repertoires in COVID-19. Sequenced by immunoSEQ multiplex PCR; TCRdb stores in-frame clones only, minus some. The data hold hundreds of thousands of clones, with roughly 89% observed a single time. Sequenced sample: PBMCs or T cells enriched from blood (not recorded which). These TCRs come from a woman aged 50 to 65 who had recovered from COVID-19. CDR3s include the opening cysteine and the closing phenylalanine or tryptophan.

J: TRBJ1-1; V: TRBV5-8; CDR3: CASRSQLNTEAFF
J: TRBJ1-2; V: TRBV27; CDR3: CASSEAFNYGYTF
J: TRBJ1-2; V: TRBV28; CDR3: CASSLSSLGDRDYGYTF
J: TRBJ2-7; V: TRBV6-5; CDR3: CASTAGSSYEQYF
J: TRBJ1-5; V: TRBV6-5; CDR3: CASSGQGQGPQHF
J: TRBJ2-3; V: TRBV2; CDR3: CASSEQGPTNTQYF
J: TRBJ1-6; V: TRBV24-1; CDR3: CATSDPDRAGSPLHF
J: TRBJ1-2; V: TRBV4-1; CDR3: CASSQRWGEAPDGYTF
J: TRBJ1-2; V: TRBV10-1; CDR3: CASSESPENYGYTF
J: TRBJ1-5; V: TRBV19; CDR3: CASSIRTPNQPQHF
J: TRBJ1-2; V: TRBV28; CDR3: CASSSRTVSYGYTF